A selection of T cell receptor beta chains follows, all from one sample in a study of cytomegalovirus exposure and HLA in healthy donors. Clones were read by immunoSEQ multiplex PCR, and TCRdb kept only the in-frame ones, dropping some. The profile shows 130,000 or so clones, around 74% of them singletons. The sequenced sample consisted of PBMCs. Source of these receptors: a man aged 35-49 years in good health and CMV-seropositive. Each CDR3 is given with its conserved first and last residue. Each record gives: V gene, clone size, J gene, D gene, CDR3 protein, CDR3 DNA. D genes are given only for firm matches. For some rows the clone size is stated as once, few or many, or as a class when expanded; others skip it.

V gene: TRBV5-1; clone size: .; J gene: TRBJ1-1; D gene: TRBD1; CDR3 protein: CASSSTGTVYMNAEAFF; CDR3 DNA: TGCGCCAGCAGCTCCACCGGGACAGTATATATGAACGCTGAAGCTTTCTTT
V gene: TRBV5-1; clone size: .; J gene: TRBJ1-5; D gene: TRBD1; CDR3 protein: CASSPGQGNQPQHF; CDR3 DNA: TGCGCCAGCAGCCCCGGACAGGGCAATCAGCCCCAGCATTTT
V gene: TRBV6-5; clone size: .; J gene: TRBJ2-7; D gene: TRBD1; CDR3 protein: CASTLSRGSYEQYF; CDR3 DNA: TGTGCCAGCACCCTTTCCAGGGGGTCCTACGAGCAGTACTTC
V gene: TRBV5-1; clone size: .; J gene: TRBJ2-1; D gene: .; CDR3 protein: CASSRDTVSYNEQFF; CDR3 DNA: TGCGCCAGCAGCCGGGACACTGTTTCCTACAATGAGCAGTTCTTC
V gene: TRBV6-6; clone size: few; J gene: TRBJ2-2; D gene: .; CDR3 protein: CASRTPNTGELFF; CDR3 DNA: TGTGCCAGCAGAACACCGAACACCGGGGAGCTGTTTTTT
V gene: TRBV28; clone size: once; J gene: TRBJ1-2; D gene: .; CDR3 protein: CASSFNGGYGYTF; CDR3 DNA: TGTGCCAGCAGTTTCAACGGGGGATATGGCTACACCTTC
V gene: TRBV28; clone size: .; J gene: TRBJ2-1; D gene: TRBD1; CDR3 protein: CASSLEGQGWNEQFF; CDR3 DNA: TGTGCCAGCAGTTTAGAGGGACAGGGGTGGAATGAGCAGTTCTTC
V gene: TRBV10-2; clone size: .; J gene: TRBJ1-1; D gene: .; CDR3 protein: CASSEGRDWNTEAFF; CDR3 DNA: TGCGCCAGCAGTGAGGGCCGGGACTGGAACACTGAAGCTTTCTTT
V gene: TRBV12-5; clone size: .; J gene: TRBJ1-2; D gene: TRBD1; CDR3 protein: CASSRDSYGYTF; CDR3 DNA: TGTGCTAGTTCAAGGGACAGCTATGGCTACACCTTC
V gene: TRBV11-2; clone size: .; J gene: TRBJ2-7; D gene: .; CDR3 protein: CASSDYKRKNYEQYF; CDR3 DNA: TGTGCCAGCAGCGACTACAAGAGAAAGAACTACGAGCAGTACTTC
V gene: TRBV30; clone size: .; J gene: TRBJ2-1; D gene: .; CDR3 protein: CAWTSYNEQFF; CDR3 DNA: TGTGCCTGGACTAGTTACAATGAGCAGTTCTTC
V gene: TRBV9; clone size: .; J gene: TRBJ2-2; D gene: .; CDR3 protein: CASRRDSRKNTGELFF; CDR3 DNA: TGTGCCAGCAGGCGGGACTCCCGAAAAAACACCGGGGAGCTGTTTTTT
V gene: TRBV19; clone size: few; J gene: TRBJ2-2; D gene: .; CDR3 protein: CASTLRGTGELFF; CDR3 DNA: TGTGCCAGTACTTTAAGGGGAACCGGGGAGCTGTTTTTT
V gene: TRBV5-4; clone size: .; J gene: TRBJ2-7; D gene: .; CDR3 protein: CASSLPRTGVYEQYF; CDR3 DNA: TGTGCCAGCAGCTTACCCAGGACGGGGGTCTACGAGCAGTACTTC
V gene: TRBV6-4; clone size: few; J gene: TRBJ2-2; D gene: TRBD2; CDR3 protein: CASSGTSGNTGELFF; CDR3 DNA: TGTGCCAGCAGTGGGACTAGCGGGAACACCGGGGAGCTGTTTTTT
V gene: TRBV9; clone size: .; J gene: TRBJ1-2; D gene: TRBD1; CDR3 protein: CASSRDRGYGYTF; CDR3 DNA: TGTGCCAGCAGCCGAGACAGGGGGTATGGCTACACCTTC
V gene: TRBV28; clone size: few; J gene: TRBJ1-2; D gene: TRBD1; CDR3 protein: CASSTGTADHTF; CDR3 DNA: TGTGCCAGCAGTACCGGGACAGCGGACCACACCTTC
V gene: TRBV9; clone size: .; J gene: TRBJ2-1; D gene: .; CDR3 protein: CASSVGSGTRGNEQFF; CDR3 DNA: TGTGCCAGCAGCGTAGGGTCTGGGACTCGGGGCAATGAGCAGTTCTTC
V gene: TRBV27; clone size: once; J gene: TRBJ2-2; D gene: TRBD1; CDR3 protein: CATDPTGGRGELFF; CDR3 DNA: TGTGCCACCGACCCCACAGGGGGGCGCGGGGAGCTGTTTTTT
V gene: TRBV11-2; clone size: .; J gene: TRBJ2-7; D gene: TRBD2; CDR3 protein: CASSAGVSSYEQYF; CDR3 DNA: TGTGCCAGCAGCGCGGGAGTTAGCTCCTACGAGCAGTACTTC
V gene: TRBV30; clone size: .; J gene: TRBJ2-7; D gene: .; CDR3 protein: CAWSVGGGGYEQYF; CDR3 DNA: TGTGCCTGGAGTGTAGGGGGTGGAGGCTACGAGCAGTACTTC
V gene: TRBV7-9; clone size: .; J gene: TRBJ2-2; D gene: TRBD1; CDR3 protein: CASSTQTGGRTGELFF; CDR3 DNA: TGTGCCAGCAGCACCCAAACAGGGGGCCGGACCGGGGAGCTGTTTTTT
V gene: TRBV20-1; clone size: once; J gene: TRBJ2-7; D gene: .; CDR3 protein: CSAKSGFEQYF; CDR3 DNA: TGCAGTGCCAAGTCAGGGTTCGAGCAGTACTTC
V gene: TRBV30; clone size: once; J gene: TRBJ1-1; D gene: .; CDR3 protein: CAWSRTGGTEAFF; CDR3 DNA: TGTGCCTGGAGCAGGACCGGGGGCACTGAAGCTTTCTTT
V gene: TRBV6-5; clone size: .; J gene: TRBJ2-3; D gene: TRBD2; CDR3 protein: CASSGTSGGAQYF; CDR3 DNA: TGTGCCAGCAGTGGGACTAGCGGGGGGGCGCAGTATTTT
V gene: TRBV2; clone size: .; J gene: TRBJ1-2; D gene: .; CDR3 protein: CASSREGPYGYTF; CDR3 DNA: TGTGCCAGCAGCCGGGAGGGCCCCTATGGCTACACCTTC
V gene: TRBV5-1; clone size: .; J gene: TRBJ2-7; D gene: TRBD2; CDR3 protein: CASSPSGGLEGEQYF; CDR3 DNA: TGCGCCAGCAGCCCTAGCGGGGGGCTTGAAGGCGAGCAGTACTTC
V gene: TRBV7-9; clone size: .; J gene: TRBJ2-1; D gene: TRBD2; CDR3 protein: CASSLDLGSGNEQFF; CDR3 DNA: TGTGCCAGCAGCTTAGATCTGGGTAGCGGGAATGAGCAGTTCTTC
V gene: TRBV6-5; clone size: .; J gene: TRBJ2-7; D gene: .; CDR3 protein: CASSQGFLTYEQYF; CDR3 DNA: TGTGCCAGCAGCCAGGGATTTTTGACCTACGAGCAGTACTTC
V gene: TRBV14; clone size: .; J gene: TRBJ2-2; D gene: TRBD1; CDR3 protein: CASSQVGTGNPGELFF; CDR3 DNA: TGTGCCAGCAGCCAAGTTGGGACAGGGAACCCCGGGGAGCTGTTTTTT
V gene: TRBV14; clone size: .; J gene: TRBJ2-3; D gene: TRBD1; CDR3 protein: CASSRKTGASIYTDTQYF; CDR3 DNA: TGTGCCAGCAGCCGGAAGACAGGGGCATCTATCTACACAGATACGCAGTATTTT
V gene: TRBV29-1; clone size: few; J gene: TRBJ2-1; D gene: .; CDR3 protein: CSVETGDEQFF; CDR3 DNA: TGCAGCGTTGAAACTGGAGATGAGCAGTTCTTC
V gene: TRBV2; clone size: .; J gene: TRBJ1-6; D gene: TRBD1; CDR3 protein: CASSPDRANSPLHF; CDR3 DNA: TGTGCCAGCAGCCCGGACAGGGCTAATTCACCCCTCCACTTT
V gene: TRBV10-1; clone size: .; J gene: TRBJ2-3; D gene: TRBD1; CDR3 protein: CASSRDRTTDTQYF; CDR3 DNA: TGCGCCAGCAGCCGGGACAGGACCACAGATACGCAGTATTTT
V gene: TRBV15; clone size: .; J gene: TRBJ2-1; D gene: .; CDR3 protein: CATSIERSVQFF; CDR3 DNA: TGTGCCACCAGCATTGAGCGGTCGGTGCAGTTCTTC
V gene: TRBV10-3; clone size: .; J gene: TRBJ1-4; D gene: TRBD1; CDR3 protein: CAISETGGNEKLFF; CDR3 DNA: TGTGCCATCAGCGAGACAGGGGGTAATGAAAAACTGTTTTTT
V gene: TRBV10-1; clone size: .; J gene: TRBJ1-4; D gene: .; CDR3 protein: CANGRGSEKLFF; CDR3 DNA: TGCGCCAACGGCCGGGGGAGTGAAAAACTGTTTTTT
V gene: TRBV10-2; clone size: once; J gene: TRBJ2-7; D gene: .; CDR3 protein: CASRMTGFLYEQYF; CDR3 DNA: TGCGCCAGCAGGATGACCGGGTTCTTGTACGAGCAGTACTTC
V gene: TRBV5-4; clone size: .; J gene: TRBJ2-2; D gene: TRBD1; CDR3 protein: CASSSGPGQGATGELFF; CDR3 DNA: TGTGCCAGCAGCTCTGGACCGGGACAGGGGGCGACCGGGGAGCTGTTTTTT
V gene: TRBV6-7; clone size: .; J gene: TRBJ1-5; D gene: TRBD1; CDR3 protein: CASSYPDRGFNQPQHF; CDR3 DNA: TGTGCCAGCAGTTACCCGGACAGGGGGTTCAATCAGCCCCAGCATTTT
V gene: TRBV2; clone size: few; J gene: TRBJ2-7; D gene: .; CDR3 protein: CAIRGGYEQYF; CDR3 DNA: TGTGCCATCAGGGGGGGGTACGAGCAGTACTTC
V gene: TRBV27; clone size: .; J gene: TRBJ2-1; D gene: TRBD2; CDR3 protein: CASTLWVGGDHSYNEQFF; CDR3 DNA: TGTGCCAGCACCCTTTGGGTTGGGGGGGACCACTCCTACAATGAGCAGTTCTTC
V gene: TRBV4-1; clone size: .; J gene: TRBJ1-5; D gene: .; CDR3 protein: CASSVQGSPNQPQHF; CDR3 DNA: TGCGCCAGCAGCGTACAGGGTTCTCCCAATCAGCCCCAGCATTTT
V gene: TRBV27; clone size: .; J gene: TRBJ2-1; D gene: .; CDR3 protein: CASSLVSFSSSYNEQFF; CDR3 DNA: TGTGCCAGCAGTTTAGTCTCGTTCTCGAGCTCCTACAATGAGCAGTTCTTC
V gene: TRBV11-2; clone size: .; J gene: TRBJ2-7; D gene: TRBD2; CDR3 protein: CASSLVGRGLSSYEQYF; CDR3 DNA: TGTGCCAGCAGCTTAGTGGGGAGGGGCCTCAGCTCCTACGAGCAGTACTTC
V gene: TRBV13; clone size: .; J gene: TRBJ1-2; D gene: .; CDR3 protein: CASSLRLSIYGYTF; CDR3 DNA: TGTGCCAGCAGCCTACGACTGTCCATCTATGGCTACACCTTC
V gene: TRBV5-1; clone size: .; J gene: TRBJ1-1; D gene: .; CDR3 protein: CASSLVVNTEAFF; CDR3 DNA: TGCGCCAGCAGCTTGGTAGTGAACACTGAAGCTTTCTTT
V gene: TRBV9; clone size: .; J gene: TRBJ2-1; D gene: .; CDR3 protein: CASSPNYGSSEQFF; CDR3 DNA: TGTGCCAGCAGCCCCAACTATGGTAGTAGTGAGCAGTTCTTC
V gene: TRBV2; clone size: .; J gene: TRBJ2-1; D gene: TRBD2; CDR3 protein: CASSELYAGGRNEQFF; CDR3 DNA: TGTGCCAGCAGTGAACTCTATGCGGGGGGGCGAAATGAGCAGTTCTTC
V gene: TRBV23-1; clone size: .; J gene: TRBJ1-5; D gene: .; CDR3 protein: CASSQSWGRSNQPQHF; CDR3 DNA: TGCGCCAGCAGTCAATCGTGGGGCAGAAGCAATCAGCCCCAGCATTTT